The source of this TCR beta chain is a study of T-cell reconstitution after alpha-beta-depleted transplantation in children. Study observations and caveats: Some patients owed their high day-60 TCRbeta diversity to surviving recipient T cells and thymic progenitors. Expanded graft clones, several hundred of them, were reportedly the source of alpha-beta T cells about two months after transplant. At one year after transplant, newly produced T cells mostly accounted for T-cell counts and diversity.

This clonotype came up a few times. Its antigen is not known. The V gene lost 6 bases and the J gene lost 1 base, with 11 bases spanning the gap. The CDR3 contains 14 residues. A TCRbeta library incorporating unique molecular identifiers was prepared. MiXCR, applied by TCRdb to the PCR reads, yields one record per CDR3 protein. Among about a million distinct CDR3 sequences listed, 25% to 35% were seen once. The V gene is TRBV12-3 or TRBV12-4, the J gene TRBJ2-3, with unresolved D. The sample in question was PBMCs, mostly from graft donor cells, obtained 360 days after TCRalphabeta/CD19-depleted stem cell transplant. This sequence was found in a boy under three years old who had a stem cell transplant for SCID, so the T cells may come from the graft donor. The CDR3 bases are TGTGCCAGCAGCTCAGGACCGGGCACAGATACGCAGTATTTT. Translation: CASSSGPGTDTQYF.